Listed here are 20 T cell receptor beta chains from one sample, sequenced in a study of early stage breast cancer tumors. Sequenced by immunoSEQ multiplex PCR; TCRdb stores in-frame clones only, minus some. The profile shows fewer than 70,000 clones, 60% to 85% of them singletons. Source material: blood. These receptor sequences come from a person younger than 45 with breast cancer.

The V call is TRBV6-5, the J call TRBJ2-3; D gene unclear. V gave up 0 bases and J gave up 8 bases, with 15 bases separating them. The germline CDR1 and CDR2 sequences are MNHEY and SVGAGI. CDR3 length equals 15 residues. CDR3: CASSYSTRLSATQYF. As DNA, the CDR3 is TGTGCCAGCAGTTACTCGACCCGTCTTTCAGCTACGCAGTATTTT.

J is TRBJ1-2 and V is TRBV29-1, with 9 bases lining up with TRBD1. J lost 5 bases, V lost 5 bases, and 15 bases had no gene match. The CDR3 contains 16 residues. Germline CDR1 reads SQVTM; CDR2 reads ANQGSEA. CDR3 loop: CSVWGQGHTLGYGYTF. CDR3 nucleotides: TGCAGCGTTTGGGGACAGGGCCACACCCTTGGGTATGGCTACACCTTC.

The chain has TRBV4-1 and TRBJ1-4, with D tentatively TRBD1 (6 bases). V shed 2 bases and J shed 6 bases, with 7 bases lying between them. The CDR3 spans 13 residues. Germline-derived CDR1 and CDR2 are MGHRA and YSYEKL. CDR3 sequence reads: CASSQRGDEKLFF. The CDR3 region has the DNA TGCGCCAGCAGCCAAAGGGGGGATGAAAAACTGTTTTTT.

This clone was detected a few times. V and J are TRBV1 and TRBJ2-2; TRBD1, the table's D call, lacks a check against the DNA. TRBV1 is noted as a pseudogene. The CDR3 is 11 residues long. The chain's CDR3 is CTSGHTGELFF. The CDR3 nucleotides are TGCACCAGCGGGCACACCGGGGAGCTGTTTTTT.

This clone qualifies as medium-sized. The chain links TRBV2 to TRBJ2-1; TRBD1 is a possible D gene (6 bases). This CDR3 has 14 residues. Trimming left V 3 bases short and J 0 bases short, with 6 bases between. Looked up from germline, CDR1 is SNHLY and CDR2 is FYNNEI. CDR3 residues: CASSEDSSYNEQFF. CDR3 DNA: TGTGCCAGCAGTGAGGACAGCTCCTACAATGAGCAGTTCTTC.

The rearrangement uses TRBV7-9 and TRBJ2-7; maybe TRBD2 (6 bases). The CDR3 is 14 amino acids. Germline V gives CDR1 SEHNR, CDR2 FQNEAQ (reference sequence). With 6 bases removed from V and 6 bases from J, the gap between germline ends came to 18 bases. As DNA, the CDR3 is TGTGCCAGCAGGTCGGGACTTCAAGAGGGCGAGCAGTACTTC. This encodes CASRSGLQEGEQYF.

The chain carries TRBV30 and TRBJ2-1, with TRBD1 as a possible D gene (6 bases). The V gene's germline CDR1 is GTSNPN and CDR2 SVGIG (reference sequence). The CDR3 runs 11 residues. V gave up 5 bases and J gave up 6 bases, with 8 bases separating them. CDR3 region: CAWGQSNEQFF. CDR3 in DNA: TGTGCCTGGGGACAGAGCAATGAGCAGTTCTTC.

The V call is TRBV30, the J call TRBJ2-7; TRBD2 is a possible D gene (6 bases). This CDR3 spans 14 amino acids. Germline assignment: CDR1 GTSNPN and CDR2 SVGIG (reference sequence). The ends were cut back, 0 bases at V and 3 bases at J, with 12 bases in the middle. CDR3: CAWSVGGTHYEQYF. The CDR3 nucleotides read TGTGCCTGGAGTGTAGGCGGGACTCACTACGAGCAGTACTTC.

The chain carries TRBV30 and TRBJ1-2, with D unclear. From germline, CDR1 is GTSNPN and CDR2 SVGIG (reference sequence). CDR3 size: 14 residues. Trimming pared 1 base from V and 4 bases from J, leaving 13 bases between. DNA of the CDR3: TGTGCCTGGAGTGGGACCCCTCAAAGCTATGGCTACACCTTC. It yields the protein CAWSGTPQSYGYTF.

The chain employs TRBV30 and TRBJ2-5; no definite D call. V was clipped by 1 base and J by 5 bases, with 2 bases between them. The germline gives CDR1 GTSNPN, CDR2 SVGIG (reference sequence). This CDR3 spans 10 amino acids. CDR3 sequence reads: CAWSAETQYF. In nucleotides, the CDR3 is TGTGCCTGGAGTGCGGAGACCCAGTACTTC.

The V call is TRBV4-2, the J call TRBJ2-1, with 13 bases lining up with TRBD2. The V and J ends lost 4 bases and 7 bases, in that order; junction bases with no gene match: 7. There are 16 residues in the CDR3. CDR1 is LGHNA, CDR2 YNFKEQ, per germline. CDR3 residues: CASSPTTSGRVNEQFF. CDR3 in DNA: TGTGCCAGCAGCCCGACCACTAGCGGGAGGGTGAATGAGCAGTTCTTC.

The genes are TRBV5-4 and TRBJ2-3, with 11 bases identical to TRBD1. Germline trimming cut 4 bases from V and 4 bases from J; bases unmatched to any gene: 5. This CDR3 contains 15 residues. CDR1 and CDR2 (germline): SGHNT, YYREEE (reference sequence). This CDR3 reads CASSPDRGQSDTQYF. For the CDR3, the DNA is TGTGCCAGCAGCCCGGACAGGGGGCAGTCAGATACGCAGTATTTT.

V gene TRBV4-1 combines with J gene TRBJ1-2; weak D call: TRBD1 (5 bases). The CDR3 consists of 15 residues. V gave up 1 base and J gave up 0 bases, with 9 bases separating them. From germline, CDR1 is MGHRA and CDR2 YSYEKL. CDR3 DNA sequence: TGCGCCAGCAGCCAAGTAGGGACGGCTAACTATGGCTACACCTTC. Translating it yields CASSQVGTANYGYTF.

The chain recombines TRBV9 with TRBJ1-1; D possibly corresponds to TRBD1 (5 bases). Germline lookup yields CDR1 SGDLS and CDR2 YYNGEE. This CDR3 contains 16 residues. Trimming stripped 0 bases from V and 1 base from J, with 13 bases between. CDR3 nucleotide sequence: TGTGCCAGCAGCGTAGGGGGCGGACTACAGAACACTGAAGCTTTCTTT. The encoded protein is CASSVGGGLQNTEAFF.

The sample holds many counts of this clone. V gene TRBV27 combines with J gene TRBJ2-7; D is ambiguous. Germline values: CDR1 MNHEY, CDR2 SMNVEV (reference sequence). This CDR3 contains 12 residues. Trimming took 6 bases from V and 6 from J, leaving 12 bases between them. CDR3 protein: CASSHDMVEQYF. The CDR3 bases are TGTGCCAGCAGCCACGATATGGTCGAGCAGTACTTC.

The chain links TRBV13 to TRBJ2-7, with 7 bases identical to TRBD1. Germline CDR1 PRHDT, CDR2 FYEKMQ (reference sequence). J lost 3 bases, V lost 6 bases, and 8 bases had no gene match. The CDR3 runs 14 residues. The CDR3 here is CASRTQGFDYEQYF. DNA for the CDR3: TGTGCCAGCAGGACACAGGGGTTTGACTACGAGCAGTACTTC.

The sample holds one count of this clone. The rearrangement joins TRBV7-2 to TRBJ2-2; possible D gene TRBD1, 6 bases. V was cut by 5 bases and J by 4 bases, with 20 bases left in between. The CDR3 contains 17 residues. The germline V gene has CDR1 SGHTA and CDR2 FQGNSA. CDR3 protein: CASSSPRGDGGTGELFF. CDR3 sequence (DNA): TGTGCCAGCAGCAGTCCCAGGGGAGATGGGGGCACCGGGGAGCTGTTTTTT.

The J gene is TRBJ1-1, the V gene TRBV7-9; D unresolved. The CDR3 is 14 amino acids. The V gene's germline CDR1 is SEHNR and CDR2 FQNEAQ (reference sequence). Trimming stripped 1 base from V and 3 bases from J, with 9 bases between. Written as DNA, the CDR3 is TGTGCCAGCAGCTTAGTTCGGCCTTACACTGAAGCTTTCTTT. Encoded protein: CASSLVRPYTEAFF.

V gene TRBV2 combines with J gene TRBJ2-3; D gene uncertain. This CDR3 has 15 residues. Per germline, CDR1 SNHLY and CDR2 FYNNEI. V was shortened by 4 bases and J by 0 bases, with 11 bases between the two germline ends. This chain's CDR3 is CASSGTAASTDTQYF. The DNA for the CDR3 is TGTGCCAGCAGTGGAACGGCAGCGAGCACAGATACGCAGTATTTT.

The chain has TRBV5-6 and TRBJ2-7, with 10 bases aligning to TRBD2. V lost 4 bases and J lost 4; bases outside the gene matches: 2. Germline V CDR1 and CDR2: SGHDT, YYEEEE. The CDR3 sequence is 13 residues long. This CDR3 reads CASSPSGRYEQYF. For the CDR3, the DNA is TGTGCCAGCAGCCCTAGCGGGAGATACGAGCAGTACTTC.